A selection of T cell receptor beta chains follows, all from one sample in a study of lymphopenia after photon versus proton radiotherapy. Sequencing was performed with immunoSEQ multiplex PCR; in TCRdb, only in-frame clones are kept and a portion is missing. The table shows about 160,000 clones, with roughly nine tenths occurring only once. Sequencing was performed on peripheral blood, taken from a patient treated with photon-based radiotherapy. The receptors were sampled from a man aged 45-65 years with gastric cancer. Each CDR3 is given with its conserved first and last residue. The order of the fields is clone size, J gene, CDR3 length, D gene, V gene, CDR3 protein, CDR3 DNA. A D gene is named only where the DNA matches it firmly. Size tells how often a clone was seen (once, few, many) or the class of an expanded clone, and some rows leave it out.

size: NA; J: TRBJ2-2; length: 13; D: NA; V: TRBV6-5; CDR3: CASRQSNTGELFF; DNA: TGTGCCAGCAGACAGAGTAACACCGGGGAGCTGTTTTTT
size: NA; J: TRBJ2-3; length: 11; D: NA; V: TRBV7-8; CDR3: CASSPRDTQYF; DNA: TGTGCCAGCAGCCCCCGGGATACGCAGTATTTT
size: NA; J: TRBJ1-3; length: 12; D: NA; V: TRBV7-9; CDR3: CASSSPGNTIYF; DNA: TGTGCCAGCAGCAGTCCTGGAAACACCATATATTTT
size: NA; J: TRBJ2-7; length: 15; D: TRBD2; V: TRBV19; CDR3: CASSYGLAGAPEQYF; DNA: TGTGCCAGTAGTTACGGACTAGCGGGAGCCCCCGAGCAGTACTTC
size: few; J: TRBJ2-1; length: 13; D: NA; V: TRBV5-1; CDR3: CASRPAANNEQFF; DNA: TGCGCCAGCCGCCCCGCAGCGAACAATGAGCAGTTCTTC
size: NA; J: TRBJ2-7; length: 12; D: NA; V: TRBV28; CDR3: CASSLPFYEQYF; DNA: TGTGCCAGCAGTTTGCCTTTCTACGAGCAGTACTTC
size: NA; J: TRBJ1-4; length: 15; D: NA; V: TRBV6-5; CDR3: CASSSMAGTNEKLFF; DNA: TGTGCCAGCAGTTCAATGGCCGGGACGAATGAAAAACTGTTTTTT
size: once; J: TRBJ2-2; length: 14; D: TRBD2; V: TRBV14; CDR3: CASSRLAGTGELFF; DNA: TGTGCCAGCAGCCGACTAGCCGGGACCGGGGAGCTGTTTTTT
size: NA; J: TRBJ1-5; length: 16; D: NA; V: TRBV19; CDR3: CASSDPTDPQDQPQHF; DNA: TGTGCCAGTAGCGACCCGACAGACCCTCAGGATCAGCCCCAGCATTTT
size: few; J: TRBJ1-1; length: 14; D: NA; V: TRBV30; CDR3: CAWSVLQGRTEAFF; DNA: TGTGCCTGGAGTGTACTTCAGGGGAGGACTGAAGCTTTCTTT
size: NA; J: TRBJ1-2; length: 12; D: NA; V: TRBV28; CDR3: CASSTGPYGYTF; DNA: TGTGCCAGCAGTACAGGACCCTATGGCTACACCTTC
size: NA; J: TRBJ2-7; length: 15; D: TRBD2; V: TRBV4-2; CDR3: CASSQESSGPYEQYF; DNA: TGTGCCAGCAGCCAAGAGTCTAGCGGACCATACGAGCAGTACTTC
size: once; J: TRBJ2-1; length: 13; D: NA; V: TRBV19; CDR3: CASSGVAYNEQFF; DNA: TGTGCCAGTTCGGGAGTTGCCTACAATGAGCAGTTCTTC
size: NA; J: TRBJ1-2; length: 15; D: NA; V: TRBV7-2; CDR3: CASSLAGTPNYGYTF; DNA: TGTGCCAGCAGCTTAGCCGGGACACCGAACTATGGCTACACCTTC
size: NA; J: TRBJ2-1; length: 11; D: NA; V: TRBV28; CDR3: CASSRWNEQFF; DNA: TGTGCCAGCAGCCGGTGGAATGAGCAGTTCTTC
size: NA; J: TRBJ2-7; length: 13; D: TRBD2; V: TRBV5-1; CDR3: CASGLAGLKEQYF; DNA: TGCGCCAGCGGACTAGCGGGATTGAAAGAGCAGTACTTC
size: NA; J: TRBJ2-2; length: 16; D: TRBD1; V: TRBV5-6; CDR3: CASSLGTGLNTGELFF; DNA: TGTGCCAGCAGCTTGGGGACAGGGTTGAACACCGGGGAGCTGTTTTTT
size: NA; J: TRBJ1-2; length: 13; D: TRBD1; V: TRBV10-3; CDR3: CAIRGQGEGGYTF; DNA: TGTGCCATCAGAGGACAGGGCGAAGGTGGCTACACCTTC
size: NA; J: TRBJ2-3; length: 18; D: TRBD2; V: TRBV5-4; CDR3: CASRQPTSGRLSTDTQYF; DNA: TGTGCCAGCAGACAACCAACTAGCGGGAGGCTCAGCACAGATACGCAGTATTTT
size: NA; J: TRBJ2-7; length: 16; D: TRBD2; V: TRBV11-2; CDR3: CASSSREAGDPYEQYF; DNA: TGTGCCAGCAGCTCCCGGGAAGCGGGAGACCCCTACGAGCAGTACTTC
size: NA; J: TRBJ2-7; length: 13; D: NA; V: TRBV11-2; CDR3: CASSLNTFYEQYF; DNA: TGTGCCAGCAGCTTAAATACCTTCTACGAGCAGTACTTC
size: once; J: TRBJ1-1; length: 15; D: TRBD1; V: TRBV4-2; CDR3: CASSFAPGGEGEAFF; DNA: TGTGCCAGCAGCTTCGCCCCAGGGGGGGAGGGTGAAGCTTTCTTT
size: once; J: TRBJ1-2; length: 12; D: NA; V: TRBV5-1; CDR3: CASSADITGYTF; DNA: TGCGCCAGCAGCGCAGACATAACGGGCTACACCTTC
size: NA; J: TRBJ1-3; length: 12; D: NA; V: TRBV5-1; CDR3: CASSFGSDTIYF; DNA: TGCGCCAGCAGCTTCGGCTCGGACACCATATATTTT
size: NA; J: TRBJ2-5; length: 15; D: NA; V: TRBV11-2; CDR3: CASSLRDPRKGTQYF; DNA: TGTGCCAGCAGCCTCCGGGACCCCAGGAAGGGGACCCAGTACTTC
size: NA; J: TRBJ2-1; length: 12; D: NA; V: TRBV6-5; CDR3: CASSFGVSEQFF; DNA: TGTGCCAGCAGTTTCGGCGTAAGTGAGCAGTTCTTC
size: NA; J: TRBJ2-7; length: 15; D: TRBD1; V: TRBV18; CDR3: CASSPQGQGIYEQYF; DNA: TGTGCCAGCTCACCACAAGGACAGGGGATCTACGAGCAGTACTTC
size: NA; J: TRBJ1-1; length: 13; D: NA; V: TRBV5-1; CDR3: CASSFEGRAEAFF; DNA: TGCGCCAGCAGCTTTGAGGGGCGGGCTGAAGCTTTCTTT
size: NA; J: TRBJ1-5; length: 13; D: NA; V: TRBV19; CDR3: CASSITENQPQHF; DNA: TGTGCCAGTAGTATAACAGAGAATCAGCCCCAGCATTTT
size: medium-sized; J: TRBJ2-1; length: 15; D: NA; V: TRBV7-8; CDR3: CASSLRQEPYNEQFF; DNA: TGTGCCAGCAGCTTACGGCAGGAACCCTACAATGAGCAGTTCTTC
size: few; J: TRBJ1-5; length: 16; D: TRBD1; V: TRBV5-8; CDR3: CASSKLTGVAGQPQHF; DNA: TGTGCCAGCAGCAAACTGACAGGGGTGGCAGGTCAGCCCCAGCATTTT
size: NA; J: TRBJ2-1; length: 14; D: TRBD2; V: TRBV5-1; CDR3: CASSGLAGVNEQFF; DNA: TGCGCCAGCAGTGGACTAGCGGGAGTGAATGAGCAGTTCTTC
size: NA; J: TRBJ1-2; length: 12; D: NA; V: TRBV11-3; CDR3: CASSFVPYGYTF; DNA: TGTGCCAGCAGCTTTGTCCCCTATGGCTACACCTTC
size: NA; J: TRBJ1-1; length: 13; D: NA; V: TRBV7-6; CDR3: CASSQQGRDEAFF; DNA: TGTGCCAGCAGTCAGCAGGGGCGGGATGAAGCTTTCTTT
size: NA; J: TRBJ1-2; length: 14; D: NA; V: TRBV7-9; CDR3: CASSSNYARYGYTF; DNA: TGTGCCAGCAGCTCCAACTACGCCCGCTATGGCTACACCTTC
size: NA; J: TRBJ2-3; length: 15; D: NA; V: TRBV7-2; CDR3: CASSPWGGSTDTQYF; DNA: TGTGCCAGCAGCCCCTGGGGCGGGAGCACAGATACGCAGTATTTT
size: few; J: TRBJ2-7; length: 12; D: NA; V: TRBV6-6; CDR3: CASSRDSTEQYF; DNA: TGTGCCAGCAGTAGGGACTCTACGGAGCAGTACTTC
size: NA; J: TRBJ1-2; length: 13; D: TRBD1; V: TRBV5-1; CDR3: CASSFDRVYGYTF; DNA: TGCGCCAGCAGCTTCGACAGGGTTTACGGCTACACCTTC
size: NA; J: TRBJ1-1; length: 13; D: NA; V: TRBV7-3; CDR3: CASSLMSGVEAFF; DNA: TGTGCCAGCAGCTTAATGTCGGGGGTTGAAGCTTTCTTT
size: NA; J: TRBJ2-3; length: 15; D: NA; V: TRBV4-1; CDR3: CASSQDPLREDTQYF; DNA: TGCGCCAGCAGCCAAGATCCTCTTCGAGAAGATACGCAGTATTTT
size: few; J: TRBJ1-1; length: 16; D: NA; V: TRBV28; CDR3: CASSLRGMAMNTEAFF; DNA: TGTGCCAGCTCCCTCAGGGGAATGGCCATGAACACTGAAGCTTTCTTT
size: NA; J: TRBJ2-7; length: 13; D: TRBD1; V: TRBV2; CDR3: CASRTGTGTEQYF; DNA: TGTGCCAGTCGTACCGGGACAGGGACCGAGCAGTACTTC
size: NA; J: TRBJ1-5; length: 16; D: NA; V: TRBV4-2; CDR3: CASSQDLIQGDQPQHF; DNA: TGTGCCAGCAGCCAAGATTTAATACAGGGTGATCAGCCCCAGCATTTT
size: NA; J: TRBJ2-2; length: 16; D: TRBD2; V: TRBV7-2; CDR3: CASSTEVAGDTGELFF; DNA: TGTGCCAGCAGCACCGAGGTAGCGGGAGATACCGGGGAGCTGTTTTTT